This T cell receptor (beta chain) was obtained from a study of blood T cell repertoires in COVID-19. Study background: Researchers got acute and convalescent COVID-19 samples from the United States, Italy and Spain.

The CDR3 has 13 residues. Germline V gene lookup returns CDR1 SGHRS and CDR2 YFSETQ. With 2 bases removed from V and 5 bases from J, the gap between germline ends came to 10 bases. Patients of the Seattle cohort, enrolled during active infection, were followed longitudinally. Under the authors' procedure: Amplification with reference gene primers provided the estimates of nucleated cell counts. Assay used: immunoSEQ multiplex PCR; TCRdb lists only in-frame clones, some missing. V and J calls and clone size follow that table, whereas D and trimming were derived from the DNA. This sample has roughly 120,000 clones, with 74% found just once.

Sequencing used peripheral blood. The source of this sequence is a man of 80 years or more with COVID-19, enrolled during active disease. V gene TRBV5-1 combines with J gene TRBJ2-5; D is ambiguous. The CDR3 DNA is TGCGCCAGCAGCTTCACAGTACAGGAGACCCAGTACTTC. Its translation: CASSFTVQETQYF. Together with reference TRBV5-1 and TRBJ2-5, the CDR3 gives the full variable domain: KAGVTQTPRYLIKTRGQQVTLSCSPISGHRSVSWYQQTPGQGLQFLFEYFSETQRNKGNFPGRFSGRQFSNSRSEMNVSTLELGDSALYLCASSFTVQETQYFGPGTRLLVL.